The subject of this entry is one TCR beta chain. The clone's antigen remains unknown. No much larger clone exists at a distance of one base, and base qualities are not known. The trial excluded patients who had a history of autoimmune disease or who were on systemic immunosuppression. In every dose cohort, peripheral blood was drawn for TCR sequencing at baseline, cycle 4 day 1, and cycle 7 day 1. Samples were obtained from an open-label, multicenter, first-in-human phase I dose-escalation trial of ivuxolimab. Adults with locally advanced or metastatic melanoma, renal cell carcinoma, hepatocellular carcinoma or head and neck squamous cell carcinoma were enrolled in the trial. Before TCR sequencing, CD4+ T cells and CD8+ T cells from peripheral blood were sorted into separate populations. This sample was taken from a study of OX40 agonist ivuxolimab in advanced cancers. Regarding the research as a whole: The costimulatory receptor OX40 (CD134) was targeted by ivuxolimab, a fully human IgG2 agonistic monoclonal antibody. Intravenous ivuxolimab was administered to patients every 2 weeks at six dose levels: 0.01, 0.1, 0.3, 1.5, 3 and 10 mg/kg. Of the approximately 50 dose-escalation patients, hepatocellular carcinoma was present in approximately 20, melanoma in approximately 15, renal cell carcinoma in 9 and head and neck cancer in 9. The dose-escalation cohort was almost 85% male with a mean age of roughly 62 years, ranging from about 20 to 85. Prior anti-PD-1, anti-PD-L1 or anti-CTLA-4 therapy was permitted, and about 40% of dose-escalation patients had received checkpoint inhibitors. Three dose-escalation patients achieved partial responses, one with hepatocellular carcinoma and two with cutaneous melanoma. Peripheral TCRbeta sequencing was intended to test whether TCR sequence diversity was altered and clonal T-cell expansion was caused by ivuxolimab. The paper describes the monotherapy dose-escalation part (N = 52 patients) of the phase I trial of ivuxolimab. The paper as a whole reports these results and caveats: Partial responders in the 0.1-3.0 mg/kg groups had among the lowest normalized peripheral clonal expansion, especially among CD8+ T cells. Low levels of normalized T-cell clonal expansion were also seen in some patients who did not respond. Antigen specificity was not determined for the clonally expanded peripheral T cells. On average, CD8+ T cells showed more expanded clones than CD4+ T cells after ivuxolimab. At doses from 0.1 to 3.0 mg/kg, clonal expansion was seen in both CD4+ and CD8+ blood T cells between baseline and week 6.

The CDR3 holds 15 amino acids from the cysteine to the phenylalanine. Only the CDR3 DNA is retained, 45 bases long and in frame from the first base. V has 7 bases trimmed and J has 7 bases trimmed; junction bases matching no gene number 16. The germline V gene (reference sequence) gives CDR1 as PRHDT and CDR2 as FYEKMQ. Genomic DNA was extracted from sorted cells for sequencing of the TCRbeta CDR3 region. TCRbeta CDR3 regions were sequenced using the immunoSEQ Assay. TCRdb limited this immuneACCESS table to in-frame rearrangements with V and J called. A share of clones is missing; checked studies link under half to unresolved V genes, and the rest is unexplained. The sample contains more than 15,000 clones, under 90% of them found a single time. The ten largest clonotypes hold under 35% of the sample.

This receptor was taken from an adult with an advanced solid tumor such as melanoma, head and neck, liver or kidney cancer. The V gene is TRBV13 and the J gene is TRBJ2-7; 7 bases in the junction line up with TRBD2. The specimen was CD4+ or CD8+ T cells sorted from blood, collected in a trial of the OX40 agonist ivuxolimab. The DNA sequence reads TGTGCCAGCACCGACTGGGGAGGCGGGGGTAGGGAGCAGTACTTC. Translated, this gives CASTDWGGGGREQYF.